This TCR beta chain was recorded in a study of blood T cells in healthy people across ages. Whole-study results and caveats: Without sorted subsets, naive and antigen-experienced compartments could not be conclusively compared.

A note on this clonotype: The target antigen is unknown.

Primed by a sample-barcoded 5' primer and a J-beta primer mix, a second PCR proceeded for about 6 to 12 cycles. Each cDNA was tagged by a template-switch adaptor containing 12 random nucleotides. TCRdb re-analysed the 5' RACE reads in MiXCR, keeping a single row per CDR3 protein. This table holds about 1,500,000 distinct CDR3 sequences, 28% found once. V was pared by 2 bases and J by 6 bases, with 10 bases between. From germline, CDR1 is SGHKS and CDR2 YYEKEE (reference sequence). CDR3 length equals 13 residues. Sequenced: blood. The chain employs TRBV5-5 and TRBJ2-3; D ambiguous. The TCR comes from a woman in her 30s in good health. CDR3 bases: TGTGCCAGCAGCTTCGCCCTGGAGGATACGCAGTATTTT. Its translation is CASSFALEDTQYF.